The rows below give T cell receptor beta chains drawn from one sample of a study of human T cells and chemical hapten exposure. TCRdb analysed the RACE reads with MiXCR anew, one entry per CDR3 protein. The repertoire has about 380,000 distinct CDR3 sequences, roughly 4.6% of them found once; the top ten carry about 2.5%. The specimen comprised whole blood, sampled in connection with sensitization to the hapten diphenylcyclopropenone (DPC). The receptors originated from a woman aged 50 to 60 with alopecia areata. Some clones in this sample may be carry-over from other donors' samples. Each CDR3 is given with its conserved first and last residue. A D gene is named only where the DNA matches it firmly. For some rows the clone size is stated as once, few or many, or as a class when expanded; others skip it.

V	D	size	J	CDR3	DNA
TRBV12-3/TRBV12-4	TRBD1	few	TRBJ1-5	CASSFVGTGLNQPQHF	TGTGCCAGCAGTTTCGTCGGGACAGGTCTCAATCAGCCCCAGCATTTT
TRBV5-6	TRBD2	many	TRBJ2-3	CASSKPGLETDTQYF	TGTGCCAGCAGCAAACCGGGACTAGAGACAGATACGCAGTATTTT
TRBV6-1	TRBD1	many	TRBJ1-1	CASIPNGGQGMNTEAFF	TGTGCCAGCATCCCAAACGGAGGACAGGGCATGAACACTGAAGCTTTCTTT
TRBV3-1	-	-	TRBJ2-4	CASSQGENIQYF	TGTGCCAGCAGCCAAGGAGAAAACATTCAGTACTTC
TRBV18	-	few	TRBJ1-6	CASSPEQNSPLHF	TGTGCCAGCTCACCGGAACAAAATTCACCCCTCCACTTT
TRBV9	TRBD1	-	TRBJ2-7	CASTKTGDRDEQYF	TGTGCCAGCACCAAGACAGGGGACAGGGACGAGCAGTACTTC
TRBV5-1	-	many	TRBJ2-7	CASSPLRGHEQYF	TGCGCCAGCAGCCCCCTGAGGGGCCACGAGCAGTACTTC
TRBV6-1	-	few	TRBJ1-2	CASSEAPTANYGYTF	TGTGCCAGCAGTGAAGCCCCGACAGCCAACTATGGCTACACCTTC
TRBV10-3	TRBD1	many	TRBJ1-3	CAISLDREGNTIYF	TGTGCCATCAGTCTCGACAGGGAAGGAAACACCATATATTTT
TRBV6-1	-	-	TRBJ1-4	CASSPGGRRGLFF	TGTGCCAGCAGCCCCGGGGGTCGCCGAGGTCTGTTTTTT